These 15 T cell receptor beta chains originate from one sample sequenced in a study of cytomegalovirus exposure and HLA in healthy donors. Researchers ran the PCR with 60 Vbeta and 13 Jbeta primers. Here immunoSEQ multiplex PCR was the method, and the copy in TCRdb shows in-frame clones only, minus some. Of 150,000 to 200,000 clones listed, around 80% are singletons. The sequenced sample consisted of PBMCs. The origin of the receptors is a woman between 40 and 50 years old in good health and CMV-seronegative.

J is TRBJ1-3 and V is TRBV27; TRBD1 is a possible D gene (5 bases). The germline CDR1 and CDR2 sequences are MNHEY and SMNVEV (reference sequence). V was shortened by 2 bases and J by 0 bases, with 5 bases between the two germline ends. The CDR3 is 14 residues long. CDR3 sequence (DNA): TGTGCCAGCAGTTTAAGGGGCTCTGGAAACACCATATATTTT. Translated: CASSLRGSGNTIYF.

The count of this clone is one. J is TRBJ2-1 and V is TRBV29-1; 8 bases are shared with TRBD2. Per germline, CDR1 SQVTM and CDR2 ANQGSEA. CDR3 size: 16 residues. After removal of 7 bases from V and 4 bases from J, the junction contained 15 bases not matched to a gene. CDR3 DNA: TGCAGCGCTGGGGTGGGGGTTAGCGGGAATTACAATGAGCAGTTCTTC. It encodes CSAGVGVSGNYNEQFF.

J is TRBJ1-2 and V is TRBV6-1; 9 positions match TRBD1. V lost 7 bases and J lost 3; bases outside the gene matches: 3. This CDR3 region has 13 residues. In germline, CDR1 is MNHNS, CDR2 SASEGT. DNA of the CDR3: TGTGCCAGCACCCGGGACAGGGACTATGGCTACACCTTC. Translating gives CASTRDRDYGYTF.

The chain has TRBV4-1 and TRBJ2-3; 8 bases align to TRBD2. The V segment lost 4 bases and the J segment 3 bases; nucleotides outside the gene matches: 18. CDR1 is MGHRA, CDR2 YSYEKL, per germline. The CDR3 sequence is 19 residues long. CDR3 region: CASSPWGAGEKMGTDTQYF. The CDR3 region has the DNA TGCGCCAGCAGCCCATGGGGAGCGGGAGAGAAAATGGGGACAGATACGCAGTATTTT.

This chain links TRBV5-4 with TRBJ2-1; D might be TRBD2 (6 bases). Trimming removed 2 bases from V and 7 bases from J, with 13 bases in between. The CDR3 is made up of 14 amino acids. The germline V gene encodes CDR1 SGHNT and CDR2 YYREEE (reference sequence). The CDR3 region is CASSLIGRGNEQFF. CDR3 bases: TGTGCCAGCAGCTTAATCGGGAGAGGGAATGAGCAGTTCTTC. The complete variable domain, with remaining parts taken from reference TRBV5-4 and TRBJ2-1, reads ETGVTQSPTHLIKTRGQQVTLRCSSQSGHNTVSWYQQALGQGPQFIFQYYREEENGRGNFPPRFSGLQFPNYSSELNVNALELDDSALYLCASSLIGRGNEQFFGPGTRLTVL.

The chain recombines TRBV9 with TRBJ2-3, with D possibly TRBD2 on 6 matching bases. This CDR3 comprises 14 residues. CDR1 and CDR2 from the germline V gene are SGDLS and YYNGEE. Trimming shortened V by 3 bases and J by 2 bases, and 10 bases separated the two germline ends. CDR3 amino acids: CASSDSGYTDTQYF. For the CDR3, the DNA is TGTGCCAGCAGCGACAGCGGGTACACAGATACGCAGTATTTT.

This clone was seen only once. The chain recombines TRBV7-8 with TRBJ1-4; no reliable D call. The CDR3 totals 15 residues. CDR1 and CDR2 (germline): SGHVS, FQNEAQ. Trimming removed 5 bases from V and 3 bases from J, with 13 bases in between. In DNA form, the CDR3 reads TGTGCCAGCAGCCTCGATTCGGGATCTAATGAAAAACTGTTTTTT. Amino acids: CASSLDSGSNEKLFF.

V and J are TRBV25-1 and TRBJ1-6, with 7 positions matching TRBD1. The J segment lost 7 bases and the V segment lost 2 bases, leaving 5 bases of the junction unmatched. This CDR3 region has 15 residues. Per the germline V gene, CDR1 is MGHDK and CDR2 is SYGVNS. CDR3 nucleotides: TGTGCCAGCAGTGAAGTCACAGGGGCGAATTCACCCCTCCACTTT. It encodes CASSEVTGANSPLHF.

V gene TRBV6-1 combines with J gene TRBJ2-6; perhaps TRBD2 as D (7 bases). The germline gives CDR1 MNHNS, CDR2 SASEGT. The CDR3 length is 17 residues. Trimming removed 4 bases from V and 4 bases from J, with 17 bases in between. The CDR3 here is CASSGPRGAGGANVLTF. As DNA, the CDR3 is TGTGCCAGCAGTGGCCCACGGGGGGCGGGCGGGGCCAACGTCCTGACTTTC.

This chain links TRBV14 with TRBJ2-7; D is undetermined. Germline CDR1 SGHDN, CDR2 FVKESK. This CDR3 is built from 16 residues. V was clipped by 4 bases and J by 2 bases, with 18 bases between them. In nucleotides, the CDR3 is TGTGCCAGCAGCCCTGGAACCACAAACTTAGCCTACGAGCAGTACGTC. Its protein product is CASSPGTTNLAYEQYV.

V and J are TRBV5-4 and TRBJ2-2, with 9 positions matching TRBD2. This CDR3 spans 18 amino acids. The germline CDR1 and CDR2 sequences are SGHNT and YYREEE (reference sequence). V was clipped by 3 bases and J by 1 base; unmatched bases: 10. The chain's CDR3 is CASSSHMTSGLNTGELFF. The CDR3 region has the DNA TGTGCCAGCAGCTCCCACATGACTAGCGGCCTGAACACCGGGGAGCTGTTTTTT.

Comment on this clone: One end of the junction varies from germline; a read error may be responsible. The chain links TRBV7-2 to TRBJ2-6; tentatively, D is TRBD1 (5 bases). The CDR3 has 15 amino acids. Germline assignment: CDR1 SGHTA and CDR2 FQGNSA. The CDR3 reads CASSLRQSGANGLTF. CDR3 DNA: TGTGCCAGCAGCCTCCGACAGTCTGGGGCCAACGGCCTGACTTTC. Looking up the rest from reference TRBV7-2 and TRBJ2-6 gives the full variable domain: GAGVSQSPSNKVTEKGKDVELRCDPISGHTALYWYRQSLGQGLEFLIYFQGNSAPDKSGLPSDRFSAERTGGSVSTLTIQRTQQEDSAVYLCASSLRQSGANGLTFGAGSRLTVL.

On this clone itself: Within the sample, other DNA sequences also encode this same CDR3. The V call is TRBV5-4, the J call TRBJ2-7; 8 nucleotides match TRBD2. Trimming cost V 0 bases and J 5 bases; bases outside gene matches: 10. The CDR3 totals 16 residues. The V gene's germline CDR1 is SGHNT and CDR2 YYREEE (reference sequence). The CDR3 loop is CASSLASSAGGDEQYF. CDR3 in DNA: TGTGCCAGCAGCTTGGCGTCGAGCGCGGGAGGCGACGAGCAGTACTTC.

The V gene is TRBV5-1, the J gene TRBJ2-3; 8 bases are a match to TRBD2. J gave up 3 bases and V 0 bases, and 6 bases lay outside the gene matches. CDR1 SGHRS and CDR2 YFSETQ come from the germline V gene. This CDR3 contains 16 residues. In nucleotides, the CDR3 is TGCGCCAGCAGCTTGGCCCGGGAGGGCAGTACAGATACGCAGTATTTT. This codes for CASSLAREGSTDTQYF.

The chain recombines TRBV7-9 with TRBJ2-1; D unclear. The germline gives CDR1 SEHNR, CDR2 FQNEAQ (reference sequence). Trimming removed 1 base from V and 2 bases from J, with 9 bases in between. The CDR3 contains 15 residues. CDR3 sequence reads: CASSLVGRTYNEQFF. DNA of the CDR3: TGTGCCAGCAGCTTAGTGGGCCGCACCTACAATGAGCAGTTCTTC.